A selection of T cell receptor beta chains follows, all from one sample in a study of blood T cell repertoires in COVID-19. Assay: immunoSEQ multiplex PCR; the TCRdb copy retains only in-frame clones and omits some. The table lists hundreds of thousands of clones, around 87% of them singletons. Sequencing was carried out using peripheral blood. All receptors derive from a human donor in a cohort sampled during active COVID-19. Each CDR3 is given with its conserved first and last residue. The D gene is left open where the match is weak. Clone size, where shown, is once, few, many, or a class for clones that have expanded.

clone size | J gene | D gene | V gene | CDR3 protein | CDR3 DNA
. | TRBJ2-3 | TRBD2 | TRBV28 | CASRTTSGPVDTQYF | TGTGCCAGCAGAACCACTAGCGGTCCCGTAGATACGCAGTATTTT
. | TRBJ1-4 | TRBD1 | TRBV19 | CASSLQGAHISNEKLFF | TGTGCCAGTAGTCTTCAGGGGGCGCATATATCTAATGAAAAACTGTTTTTT
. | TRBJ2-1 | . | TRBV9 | CASSVDSSLKYNEQFF | TGTGCCAGCAGCGTAGATTCTAGCCTTAAATACAATGAGCAGTTCTTC
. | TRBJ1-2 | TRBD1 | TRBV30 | CAWGDRSGYTF | TGTGCCTGGGGGGACAGATCTGGCTACACCTTC
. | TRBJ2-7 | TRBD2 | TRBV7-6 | CASSLEVGGIHSYEQYF | TGTGCCAGCAGCTTAGAAGTGGGAGGGATACACTCCTACGAGCAGTACTTC
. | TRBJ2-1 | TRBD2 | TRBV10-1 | CATGLAGQNEQFF | TGCGCCACCGGACTAGCGGGTCAGAATGAGCAGTTCTTC
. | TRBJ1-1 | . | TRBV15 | CATSRVREDTEAFF | TGTGCCACCAGCAGAGTTAGGGAGGACACTGAAGCTTTCTTT
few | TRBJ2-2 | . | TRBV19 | CASQRTGELFF | TGTGCCAGTCAGCGGACCGGGGAGCTGTTTTTT
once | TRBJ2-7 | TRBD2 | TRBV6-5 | CASSYYSGPNYEQYF | TGTGCCAGCAGTTACTATAGCGGGCCCAACTACGAGCAGTACTTC
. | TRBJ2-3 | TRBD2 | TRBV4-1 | CASTPKGSGGYTDTQYF | TGCGCCAGCACCCCTAAGGGGAGCGGGGGCTACACAGATACGCAGTATTTT
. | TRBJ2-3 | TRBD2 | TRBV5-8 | CASSLRGGAGDTQYF | TGTGCCAGCAGCTTGCGCGGGGGGGCCGGAGATACGCAGTATTTT
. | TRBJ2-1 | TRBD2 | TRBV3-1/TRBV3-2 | CASSQERTSGAFSSYNEQFF | TGTGCCAGCAGCCAAGAACGTACTAGCGGGGCCTTTAGCTCCTACAATGAGCAGTTCTTC
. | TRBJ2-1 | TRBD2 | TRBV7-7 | CASSPTSGGKSEQFF | TGTGCTAGCTCACCGACTAGCGGGGGGAAAAGTGAGCAGTTCTTC
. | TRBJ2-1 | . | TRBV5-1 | CASSLGGEQFF | TGCGCCAGCAGCCTCGGAGGCGAGCAGTTCTTC
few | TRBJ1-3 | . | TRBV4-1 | CASSQDPGLDSGNTIYF | TGCGCCAGCAGCCAAGATCCGGGACTGGATTCTGGAAACACCATATATTTT
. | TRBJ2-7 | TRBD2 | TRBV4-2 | CASSPALAGGPYGQYF | TGTGCCAGCAGCCCTGCCCTAGCGGGGGGGCCCTACGGGCAGTACTTC
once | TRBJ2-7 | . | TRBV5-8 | CASSLVGASGEQYF | TGTGCCAGCAGCTTGGTAGGGGCCAGTGGCGAGCAGTACTTC
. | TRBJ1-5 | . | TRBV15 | CATSRSRTQGNQPQHF | TGTGCCACCAGCAGATCCAGGACGCAGGGAAATCAGCCCCAGCATTTT